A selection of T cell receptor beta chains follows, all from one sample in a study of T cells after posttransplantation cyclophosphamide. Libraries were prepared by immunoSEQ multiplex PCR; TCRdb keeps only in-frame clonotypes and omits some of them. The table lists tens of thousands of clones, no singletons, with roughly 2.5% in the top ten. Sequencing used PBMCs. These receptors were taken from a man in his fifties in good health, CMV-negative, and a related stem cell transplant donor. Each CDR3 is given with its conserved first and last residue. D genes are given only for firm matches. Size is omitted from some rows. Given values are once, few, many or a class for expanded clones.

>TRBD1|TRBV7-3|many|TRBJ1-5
CASSPRTGTGGYSNQPQHF
TGTGCCAGCAGCCCGCGGACCGGGACAGGGGGTTATAGCAATCAGCCCCAGCATTTT
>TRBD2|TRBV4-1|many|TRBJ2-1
CASSPGLAGSYNEQFF
TGCGCCAGCAGCCCGGGACTAGCGGGGTCCTACAATGAGCAGTTCTTC
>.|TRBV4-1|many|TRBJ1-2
CASSQNLLRDNLYGYTF
TGCGCCAGCAGCCAAAACTTACTCCGGGACAACCTCTATGGCTACACCTTC
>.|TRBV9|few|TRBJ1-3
CASSGRSGQHFSGNTIYF
TGTGCCAGCAGCGGAAGGTCCGGACAACACTTCTCTGGAAACACCATATATTTT
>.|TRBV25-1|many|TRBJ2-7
CASSDPNTGSYEQYF
TGTGCCAGCAGTGACCCGAACACAGGTTCCTACGAGCAGTACTTC
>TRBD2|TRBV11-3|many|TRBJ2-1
CASSLWEGTYNEQFF
TGTGCCAGCAGCTTATGGGAGGGGACCTACAATGAGCAGTTCTTC
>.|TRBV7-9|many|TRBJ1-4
CASTLSAGNEKLFF
TGTGCCAGCACCTTGTCAGCGGGGAATGAAAAACTGTTTTTT
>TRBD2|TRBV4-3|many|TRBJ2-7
CASSQGTRTYEQYF
TGCGCCAGCAGCCAGGGGACTAGAACCTACGAGCAGTACTTC
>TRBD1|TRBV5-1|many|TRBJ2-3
CASSLLTGGVTDTQYF
TGCGCCAGCAGCTTGTTGACAGGGGGCGTGACAGATACGCAGTATTTT
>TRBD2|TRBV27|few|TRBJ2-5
CASSPPLAGFSQETQYF
TGTGCCAGCAGTCCGCCTCTAGCGGGGTTCTCCCAAGAGACCCAGTACTTC
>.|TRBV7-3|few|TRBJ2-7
CASSLTGYYEQYF
TGTGCCAGCAGCTTAACGGGCTACTACGAGCAGTACTTC
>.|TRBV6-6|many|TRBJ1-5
CASSPQVQPQHF
TGTGCCAGCAGTCCCCAGGTCCAGCCCCAGCATTTT
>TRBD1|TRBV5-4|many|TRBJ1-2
CASSGGTDGYTF
TGTGCCAGCAGCGGGGGGACAGATGGCTACACCTTC
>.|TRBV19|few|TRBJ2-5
CASTEGLGYQETQYF
TGTGCCAGCACTGAGGGTTTGGGGTACCAAGAGACCCAGTACTTC
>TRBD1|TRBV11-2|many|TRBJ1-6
CASSSRQGASTPLHF
TGTGCCAGCAGCTCTCGACAGGGGGCTTCTACACCCCTCCACTTT
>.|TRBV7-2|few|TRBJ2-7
CASSHRLRGANYEQYF
TGTGCCAGCAGCCACCGACTACGGGGGGCAAACTACGAGCAGTACTTC
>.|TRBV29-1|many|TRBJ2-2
CSVGGHTATSANTGELFF
TGCAGCGTTGGTGGACATACGGCTACCTCTGCGAACACCGGGGAGCTGTTTTTT
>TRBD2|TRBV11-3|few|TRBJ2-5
CASSLGLAGGPRETQYF
TGTGCCAGCAGCTTGGGACTAGCGGGAGGGCCGAGGGAGACCCAGTACTTC
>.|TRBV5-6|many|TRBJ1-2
CASSSLGPNYGYTF
TGTGCCAGCAGCTCTCTGGGGCCTAACTATGGCTACACCTTC
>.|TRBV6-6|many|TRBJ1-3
CASSSQISGNTIYF
TGTGCCAGCAGCTCACAAATCTCTGGAAACACCATATATTTT
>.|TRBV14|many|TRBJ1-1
CASSQLSDSLNTEAFF
TGTGCCAGCAGCCAACTGTCGGACAGTCTGAACACTGAAGCTTTCTTT
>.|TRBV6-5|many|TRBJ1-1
CASRPGTEAFF
TGTGCCAGCAGACCCGGGACAGAAGCTTTCTTT
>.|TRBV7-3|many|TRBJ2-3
CASSPQVSSTDTQYF
TGTGCCAGCAGCCCTCAGGTGTCTAGCACAGATACGCAGTATTTT
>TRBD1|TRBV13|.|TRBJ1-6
CASSSSRQGDNSPLHF
TGTGCCAGCAGTTCCTCCCGACAGGGTGATAATTCACCCCTCCACTTT
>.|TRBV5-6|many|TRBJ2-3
CASIAFYWEGTDTQYF
TGTGCCAGCATAGCTTTTTACTGGGAGGGCACAGATACGCAGTATTTT
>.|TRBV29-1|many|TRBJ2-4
CSVELRRLAKNIQYF
TGCAGCGTTGAGTTGCGGAGATTAGCCAAAAACATTCAGTACTTC
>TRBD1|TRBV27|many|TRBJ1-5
CARDRGNQPQHF
TGTGCCAGGGACAGGGGCAATCAGCCCCAGCATTTT
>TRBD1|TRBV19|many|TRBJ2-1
CASSITGQGGNEQFF
TGTGCCAGTAGTATAACGGGACAGGGTGGTAATGAGCAGTTCTTC
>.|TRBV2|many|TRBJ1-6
CASNKGDGDSPLHF
TGTGCCAGCAATAAGGGGGATGGGGATTCACCCCTCCACTTT
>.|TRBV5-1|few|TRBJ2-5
CASISEGETQYF
TGCGCCAGCATCTCGGAGGGAGAGACCCAGTACTTC
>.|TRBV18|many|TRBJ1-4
CASSPGHGNEKLFF
TGTGCCAGCTCCCCAGGACACGGTAATGAAAAACTGTTTTTT